This entry lists 28 T cell receptor beta chains sequenced from one sample in a study of OX40 agonist ivuxolimab in advanced cancers. The protocol was immunoSEQ multiplex PCR, while the TCRdb copy is restricted to in-frame clones and leaves out a portion. The top ten hold approximately 5% of the sample, which has some 74,000 clones, 82% seen once. The material sequenced was CD4+ or CD8+ T cells sorted from blood, taken in a trial of the OX40 agonist ivuxolimab. These receptors came from an adult with an advanced solid tumor such as melanoma, head and neck, liver or kidney cancer.

This sequence joins TRBV29-1 and TRBJ1-2; D is uncertain. CDR3 length equals 13 residues. V lost 2 bases and J lost 0, with 7 bases in between. The germline CDR1 and CDR2 sequences are SQVTM and ANQGSEA. The CDR3 region is CSVEHRANYGYTF. CDR3 nucleotide sequence: TGCAGCGTTGAACACAGAGCTAACTATGGCTACACCTTC.

V and J are TRBV11-2 and TRBJ2-1; 15 bases match TRBD2. This CDR3 spans 17 amino acids. Germline-derived CDR1 and CDR2 are SGHAT and FQNNGV. With V trimmed by 0 bases and J by 7 bases, 4 bases remained unmatched. CDR3 residues: CASSLDSGLAGGNEQFF. CDR3 nucleotide sequence: TGTGCCAGCAGCTTAGATTCCGGACTAGCGGGAGGGAATGAGCAGTTCTTC.

This clone came up a few times. The chain is built from TRBV5-1 and TRBJ2-1; 8 bases are shared with TRBD2. V was clipped by 4 bases and J by 10 bases; unmatched bases: 7. This CDR3 has 13 amino acids. CDR1 is SGHRS and CDR2 is YFSETQ in the germline V gene. Written as DNA, the CDR3 is TGCGCCAGCAGCCCCCCTCCGGGAGGGGAGCAGTTCTTC. Protein product: CASSPPPGGEQFF.

This rearrangement joins TRBV14 to TRBJ2-7; D is ambiguous. V lost 0 bases, J lost 7 bases, and 7 bases lay in between. The germline V gene encodes CDR1 SGHDN and CDR2 FVKESK. The CDR3 contains 12 residues. CDR3 sequence (DNA): TGTGCCAGCAGCCAAGATACGGATGAGCAGTACTTC. Translation gives CASSQDTDEQYF.

This clone appeared a single time. The J gene is TRBJ1-1, the V gene TRBV4-2; TRBD1 matches at 8 bases. Per germline, CDR1 LGHNA and CDR2 YNFKEQ. The CDR3 sequence is 15 residues long. After removal of 4 bases from V and 3 bases from J, the junction contained 7 bases not matched to a gene. CDR3 sequence: CASSPGGQADTEAFF. CDR3 nucleotide sequence: TGTGCCAGCAGCCCGGGGGGACAGGCTGACACTGAAGCTTTCTTT.

The chain joins TRBV5-1 to TRBJ2-6, with D uncertain. The V gene lost 6 bases and the J gene lost 4 bases, with 14 bases spanning the gap. CDR1 SGHRS and CDR2 YFSETQ come from the germline V gene. This CDR3 has 15 amino acids. The chain's CDR3 is CASTTSLAGANVLTF. Here the CDR3 DNA reads TGCGCCAGCACCACCTCCCTTGCGGGGGCCAACGTCCTGACTTTC.

Only one count was recorded for this clone. The genes are TRBV27 and TRBJ2-7; 11 bases line up with TRBD2. Germline CDR1 is MNHEY and CDR2 is SMNVEV (reference sequence). The ends lost 5 bases at V and 3 bases at J; junction bases unmatched: 9. The CDR3 runs 16 residues. The CDR3 is CASSLGVAGGVYEQYF. The CDR3 bases are TGTGCCAGCAGTCTAGGCGTAGCGGGGGGGGTCTACGAGCAGTACTTC.

The chain has TRBV12-5 and TRBJ2-7, with D hard to call. The CDR3 runs to 15 residues. The V gene's germline CDR1 is LGHNT and CDR2 FRNRAP. The V and J ends lost 9 bases and 3 bases respectively, with 21 bases between them. CDR3 nucleotide sequence: TGTGCTAGAACGGTGGATGGCAGGTCCTACTACGAGCAGTACTTC. Translated, it gives CARTVDGRSYYEQYF.

The chain couples TRBV5-4 to TRBJ2-7; 7 nucleotides agree with TRBD1. The CDR3 sequence is 14 residues long. V was clipped by 0 bases and J by 4 bases; unmatched bases: 4. CDR1 SGHNT and CDR2 YYREEE come from the germline V gene (reference sequence). The CDR3 DNA follows: TGTGCCAGCAGCTTGGGGGGACAGTTATACGAGCAGTACTTC. Translation gives CASSLGGQLYEQYF.

This sequence joins TRBV18 and TRBJ1-1; D uncertain. The germline V gene encodes CDR1 KGHSH and CDR2 LQKENI. The CDR3 runs 17 residues. The V end lost 3 bases, the J end lost 1 base, and 18 bases lay between the germline ends. CDR3 in amino acids: CASSPSSSRSPNTEAFF. The CDR3 bases are TGTGCCAGCTCACCTTCCTCATCGCGAAGCCCGAACACTGAAGCTTTCTTT.

V usage is TRBV6-5 and J usage is TRBJ2-6; a possible D gene is TRBD2 (6 bases). Trimming cost V 5 bases and J 1 base, with 9 bases left between them. The germline V gene has CDR1 MNHEY and CDR2 SVGAGI. CDR3 length: 15 residues. This chain's CDR3 is CASSPGTSGANVLTF. The CDR3, as DNA: TGTGCCAGCAGTCCAGGGACTTCTGGGGCCAACGTCCTGACTTTC.

The chain recombines TRBV6-1 with TRBJ1-1; D unresolved. Trimming took 4 bases from V and 9 from J, leaving 12 bases between them. Looked up from germline, CDR1 is MNHNS and CDR2 is SASEGT. The CDR3 has 12 residues. This chain's CDR3 is CASSGSSFKAFF. The CDR3 DNA follows: TGTGCCAGCAGTGGGTCAAGTTTTAAAGCTTTCTTT.

The chain links TRBV28 to TRBJ1-5, with D perhaps TRBD1 (5 bases). Germline CDR1 is MDHEN and CDR2 is SYDVKM. The CDR3 length is 17 residues. The V end was cut by 3 bases, the J end by 1 base, with 16 bases between. The CDR3 coding sequence is TGTGCCAGCAGTTTTTGGGACCTGAGGGACAGCAATCAGCCCCAGCATTTT. Its translation is CASSFWDLRDSNQPQHF.

The chain carries TRBV15 and TRBJ2-5, with D perhaps TRBD2 (6 bases). V was cut by 0 bases and J by 4 bases, with 12 bases left in between. CDR1 is LNHNV and CDR2 is YYDKDF in the germline V gene (reference sequence). This CDR3 is built from 15 residues. CDR3 amino acids: CATSRDKRAGETQYF. The CDR3 DNA reads TGTGCCACCAGCAGAGATAAGCGGGCAGGAGAGACCCAGTACTTC.

This clone has only a few counts. The identical CDR3 is also encoded by other nucleotide sequences in the sample. J is TRBJ2-6 and V is TRBV9, with a tentative D call TRBD2 (5 bases). Germline CDR1 SGDLS, CDR2 YYNGEE. Deletions cut 3 bases from V and 2 bases from J, with 9 bases between. The CDR3 covers 15 residues. CDR3 nucleotide sequence: TGTGCCAGCAGCGCCTCCGGGGCTGGGGCCAACGTCCTGACTTTC. Its protein product is CASSASGAGANVLTF.

This chain joins TRBV5-4 and TRBJ2-3, with 7 bases fitting TRBD2. Germline-derived CDR1 and CDR2 are SGHNT and YYREEE (reference sequence). V lost 4 bases and J lost 2; bases outside the gene matches: 13. The CDR3 totals 17 residues. In nucleotides, the CDR3 is TGTGCCAGCAGCCGGGGTCGCGGGAGTCAAACCACAGATACGCAGTATTTT. Translating gives CASSRGRGSQTTDTQYF.

The chain uses TRBV18 and TRBJ2-3; the D gene could be TRBD1 or TRBD2 (6 bases each). Germline V gene lookup returns CDR1 KGHSH and CDR2 LQKENI. This CDR3 spans 14 amino acids. V dropped 4 bases and J dropped 5 bases, with 13 bases sitting between them. CDR3 coding DNA: TGTGCCAGCTCACACCCGGGGGACAAAGATACGCAGTATTTT. Amino acids: CASSHPGDKDTQYF.

The chain recombines TRBV11-2 with TRBJ2-5; no clear D gene. V lost 5 bases, J lost 8 bases, and 12 bases lay in between. CDR1 SGHAT and CDR2 FQNNGV come from the germline V gene. The length of the CDR3 is 12 residues. The CDR3, as DNA: TGTGCCAGCAGCCTCGATGGCGGCACCCAGTACTTC. Protein: CASSLDGGTQYF.

V is TRBV28 and J is TRBJ2-7; D is unresolved. V was pared by 1 base and J by 2 bases, with 9 bases between. CDR1 MDHEN and CDR2 SYDVKM come from the germline V gene. This CDR3 spans 14 amino acids. The CDR3 here is CASSLFGPTYEQYF. In nucleotides, the CDR3 is TGTGCCAGCAGTTTATTCGGGCCTACCTACGAGCAGTACTTC.

The chain employs TRBV28 and TRBJ2-7, with 7 bases lining up with TRBD1. J lost 0 bases, V lost 4 bases, and 0 bases had no gene match. The CDR3 contains 13 residues. The V gene's germline CDR1 is MDHEN and CDR2 SYDVKM. CDR3 nucleotides: TGTGCCAGCAGTTGGGACAGCTCCTACGAGCAGTACTTC. Amino acids: CASSWDSSYEQYF.

V and J are TRBV6-6 and TRBJ1-1; the D is unclear. The CDR3 runs to 14 residues. Per the germline V gene, CDR1 is MNHNY and CDR2 is SVGAGI (reference sequence). V shed 7 bases and J shed 8 bases, with 20 bases lying between them. The CDR3 region is CASTLPDFVGEAFF. The CDR3 DNA follows: TGTGCCAGCACGCTTCCAGATTTTGTTGGAGAAGCTTTCTTT.

The chain joins TRBV7-3 to TRBJ1-5; D call uncertain. V was cut by 5 bases and J by 5 bases, with 10 bases left in between. Germline V lookup: CDR1 SGHTA, CDR2 FQGTGA. The CDR3 runs 13 residues. In nucleotides, the CDR3 is TGTGCCAGCAGCCCCCAGCCGTATCAGCCCCAGCATTTT. Translating gives CASSPQPYQPQHF.

The V and J genes are TRBV28 and TRBJ2-1; D possibly corresponds to TRBD2 (6 bases). The CDR3 sequence is 15 residues long. CDR1 and CDR2 (germline): MDHEN, SYDVKM. V lost 7 bases and J 0 bases, leaving 13 bases between the germline ends. The CDR3 bases are TGTGCCAGCACCCGGCGGGGCAGCTCCTACAATGAGCAGTTCTTC. This translates into CASTRRGSSYNEQFF.

The J gene is TRBJ1-2, the V gene TRBV6-5; D is possibly TRBD1 (6 bases). Germline V CDR1 and CDR2: MNHEY, SVGAGI. CDR3 length: 14 residues. V lost 0 bases to trimming and J lost 2 bases, with 7 bases between them. The CDR3 spells CASSYSRGNYGYTF. CDR3 DNA sequence: TGTGCCAGCAGTTACTCGAGGGGGAACTATGGCTACACCTTC.

The chain employs TRBV11-1 and TRBJ2-3; D might be TRBD1 or TRBD2, each matching 5 bases. Trimming pared 4 bases from V and 6 bases from J, leaving 17 bases between. This CDR3 comprises 15 residues. Looked up from germline, CDR1 is SGHAT and CDR2 is FQDESV (reference sequence). CDR3 residues: CASSYGARFWDTQYF. For the CDR3, the DNA is TGTGCCAGCAGCTACGGGGCTCGTTTTTGGGATACGCAGTATTTT.

This chain connects TRBV7-9 to TRBJ1-1, with D tentatively TRBD1 (6 bases). This CDR3 has 14 amino acids. V was clipped by 5 bases and J by 5 bases, with 15 bases between them. Germline V gene sequence: CDR1 SEHNR, CDR2 FQNEAQ (reference sequence). CDR3 amino acids: CASSLETGITEAFF. CDR3 in DNA: TGTGCCAGCAGCCTGGAAACAGGGATAACTGAAGCTTTCTTT.

The V gene is TRBV2, the J gene TRBJ2-7; perhaps TRBD2 as D (5 bases). V was trimmed by 6 bases and J by 3 bases, leaving 12 bases between them. This CDR3 spans 13 amino acids. Germline V gene data show CDR1 as SNHLY and CDR2 as FYNNEI. The CDR3 DNA sequence: TGTGCCAGCAGCGCACTAGGTATCTACGAGCAGTACTTC. It yields the protein CASSALGIYEQYF.

This clone was seen only a few times. The rearrangement joins TRBV12-5 to TRBJ2-3; D uncertain. The CDR3 length is 15 residues. V lost 2 bases, J lost 2 bases, and 11 bases lay in between. CDR1 is LGHNT, CDR2 FRNRAP, per germline. CDR3 amino acids: CASGLIPGSTDTQYF. In DNA, the CDR3 is TGTGCTAGTGGTTTGATACCAGGTTCCACAGATACGCAGTATTTT.